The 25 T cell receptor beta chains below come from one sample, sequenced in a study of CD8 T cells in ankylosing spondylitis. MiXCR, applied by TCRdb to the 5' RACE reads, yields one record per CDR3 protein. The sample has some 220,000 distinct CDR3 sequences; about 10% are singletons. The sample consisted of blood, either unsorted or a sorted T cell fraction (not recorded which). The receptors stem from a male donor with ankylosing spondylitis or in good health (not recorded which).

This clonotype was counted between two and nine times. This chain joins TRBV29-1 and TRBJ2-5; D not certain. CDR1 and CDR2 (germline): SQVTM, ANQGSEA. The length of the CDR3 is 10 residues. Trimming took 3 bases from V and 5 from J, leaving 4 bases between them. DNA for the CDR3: TGCAGCGTTGATCAGGAGACCCAGTACTTC. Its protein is CSVDQETQYF.

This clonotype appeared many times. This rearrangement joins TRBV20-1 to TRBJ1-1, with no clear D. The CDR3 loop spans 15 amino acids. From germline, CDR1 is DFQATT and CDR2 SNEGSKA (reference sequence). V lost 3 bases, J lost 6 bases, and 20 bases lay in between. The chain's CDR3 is CSASEPGALSAEAFF. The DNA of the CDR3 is TGCAGTGCTAGTGAGCCCGGCGCTCTGAGCGCTGAAGCTTTCTTT.

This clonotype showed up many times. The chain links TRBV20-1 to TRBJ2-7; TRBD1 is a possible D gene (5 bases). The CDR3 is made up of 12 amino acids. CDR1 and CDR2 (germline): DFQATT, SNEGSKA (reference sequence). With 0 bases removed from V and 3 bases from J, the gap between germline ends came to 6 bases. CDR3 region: CSARDRGYEQYF. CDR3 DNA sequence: TGCAGTGCTAGAGATAGGGGCTACGAGCAGTACTTC.

The CDR3 DNA follows: TGTGCCAGCAGCCAAGCCCTCTTGTGCACCGGGGAGCTGTTTTTT. Protein: CASSQALLCTGELFF. The rearrangement links TRBV14 to TRBJ2-2; D unclear. V lost 1 base, J lost 4 bases, and 10 bases lay in between. CDR1 is SGHDN, CDR2 FVKESK, per germline. CDR3 length: 15 residues.

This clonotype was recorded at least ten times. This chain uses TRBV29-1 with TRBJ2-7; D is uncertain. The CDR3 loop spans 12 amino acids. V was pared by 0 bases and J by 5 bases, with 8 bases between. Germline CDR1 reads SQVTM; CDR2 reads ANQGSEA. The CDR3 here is CSVEDQGNEQYF. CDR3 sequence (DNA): TGCAGCGTTGAAGATCAAGGAAACGAGCAGTACTTC.

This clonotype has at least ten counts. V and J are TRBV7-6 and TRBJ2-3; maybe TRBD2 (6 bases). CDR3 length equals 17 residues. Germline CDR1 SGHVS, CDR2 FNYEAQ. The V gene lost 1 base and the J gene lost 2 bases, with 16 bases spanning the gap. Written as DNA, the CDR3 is TGTGCCAGCAGCTTAGAGGGGTATAGCGGCCACACAGATACGCAGTATTTT. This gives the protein CASSLEGYSGHTDTQYF.

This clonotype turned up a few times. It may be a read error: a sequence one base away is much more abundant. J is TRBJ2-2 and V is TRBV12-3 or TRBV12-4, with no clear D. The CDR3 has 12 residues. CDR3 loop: CVSSPTIGELFF. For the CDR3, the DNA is TGTGTCAGCAGTCCTACCATCGGGGAGCTGTTTTTT.

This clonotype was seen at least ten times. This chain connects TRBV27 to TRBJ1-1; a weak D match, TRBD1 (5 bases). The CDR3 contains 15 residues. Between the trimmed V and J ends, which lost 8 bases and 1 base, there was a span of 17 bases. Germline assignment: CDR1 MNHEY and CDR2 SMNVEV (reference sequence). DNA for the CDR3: TGTGCCAGCGCGTCTGGGGGACTCCCGAACACTGAAGCTTTCTTT. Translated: CASASGGLPNTEAFF.

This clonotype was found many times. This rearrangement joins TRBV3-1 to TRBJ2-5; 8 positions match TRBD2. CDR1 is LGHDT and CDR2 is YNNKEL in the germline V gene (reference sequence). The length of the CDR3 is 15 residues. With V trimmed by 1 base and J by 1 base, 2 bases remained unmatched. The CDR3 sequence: CASSQGLAPQETQYF. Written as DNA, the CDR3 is TGTGCCAGCAGCCAAGGACTAGCGCCCCAAGAGACCCAGTACTTC.

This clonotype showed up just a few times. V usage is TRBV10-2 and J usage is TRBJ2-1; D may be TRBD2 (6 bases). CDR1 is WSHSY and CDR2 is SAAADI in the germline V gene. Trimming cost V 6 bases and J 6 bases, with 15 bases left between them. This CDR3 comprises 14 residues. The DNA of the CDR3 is TGCGCCAGCAGACCGGGACTCCTCCCCAATGAGCAGTTCTTC. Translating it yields CASRPGLLPNEQFF.

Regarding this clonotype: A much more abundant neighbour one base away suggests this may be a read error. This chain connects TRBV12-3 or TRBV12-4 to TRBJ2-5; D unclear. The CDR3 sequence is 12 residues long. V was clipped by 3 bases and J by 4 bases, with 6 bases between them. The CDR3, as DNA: TGTGCCAGCAGTTTCCTCCTAGAGACCCAGTACTTC. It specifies CASSFLLETQYF.

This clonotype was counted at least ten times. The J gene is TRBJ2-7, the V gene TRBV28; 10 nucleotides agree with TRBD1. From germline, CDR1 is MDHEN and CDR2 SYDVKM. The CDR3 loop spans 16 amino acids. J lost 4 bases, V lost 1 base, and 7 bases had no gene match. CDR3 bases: TGTGCCAGCAGTTTATCAATGACAGGGGGCAAGTACGAGCAGTACTTC. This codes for CASSLSMTGGKYEQYF.

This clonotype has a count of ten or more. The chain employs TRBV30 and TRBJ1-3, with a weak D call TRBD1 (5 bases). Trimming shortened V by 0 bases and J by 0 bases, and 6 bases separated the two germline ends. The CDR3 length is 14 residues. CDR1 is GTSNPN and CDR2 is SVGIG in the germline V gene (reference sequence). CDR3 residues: CAWSVTGSGNTIYF. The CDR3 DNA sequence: TGTGCCTGGAGTGTTACAGGCTCTGGAAACACCATATATTTT. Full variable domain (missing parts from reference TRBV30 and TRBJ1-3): SQTIHQWPATLVQPVGSPLSLECTVEGTSNPNLYWYRQAAGRGLQLLFYSVGIGQISSEVPQNLSASRPQDRQFILSSKKLLLSDSGFYLCAWSVTGSGNTIYFGEGSWLTVV.

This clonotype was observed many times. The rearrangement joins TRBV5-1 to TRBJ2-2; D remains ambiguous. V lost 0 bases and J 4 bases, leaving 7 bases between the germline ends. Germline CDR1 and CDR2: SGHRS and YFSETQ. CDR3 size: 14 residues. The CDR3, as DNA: TGCGCCAGCAGCTTGGGTGGGCCCACCGGGGAGCTGTTTTTT. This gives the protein CASSLGGPTGELFF.

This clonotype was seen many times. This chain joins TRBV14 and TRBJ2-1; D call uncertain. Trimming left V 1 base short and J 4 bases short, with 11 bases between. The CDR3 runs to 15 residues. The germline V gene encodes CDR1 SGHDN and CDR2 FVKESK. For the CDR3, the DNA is TGTGCCAGCAGCCAAGCGCCCCATAGTTACAATGAGCAGTTCTTC. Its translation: CASSQAPHSYNEQFF.

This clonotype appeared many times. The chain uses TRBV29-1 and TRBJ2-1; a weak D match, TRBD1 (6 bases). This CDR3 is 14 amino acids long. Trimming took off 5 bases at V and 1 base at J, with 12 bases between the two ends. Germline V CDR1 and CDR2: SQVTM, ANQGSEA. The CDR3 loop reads CSVPSDSSYNEQFF. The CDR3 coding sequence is TGCAGCGTTCCTTCGGACAGTTCCTACAATGAGCAGTTCTTC.

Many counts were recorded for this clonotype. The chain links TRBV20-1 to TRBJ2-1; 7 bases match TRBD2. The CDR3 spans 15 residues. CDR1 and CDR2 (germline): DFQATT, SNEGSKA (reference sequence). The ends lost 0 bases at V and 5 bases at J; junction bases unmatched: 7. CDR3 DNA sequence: TGCAGTGCTAGAGATATGGCTAGCGGCCACAATGAGCAGTTCTTC. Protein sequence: CSARDMASGHNEQFF.

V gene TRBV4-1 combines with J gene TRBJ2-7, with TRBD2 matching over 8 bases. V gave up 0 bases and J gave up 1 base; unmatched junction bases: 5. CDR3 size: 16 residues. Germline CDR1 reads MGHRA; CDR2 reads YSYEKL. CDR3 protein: CASSQETSARSYEQYF. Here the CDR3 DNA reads TGCGCCAGCAGCCAAGAGACTAGCGCAAGATCCTACGAGCAGTACTTC.

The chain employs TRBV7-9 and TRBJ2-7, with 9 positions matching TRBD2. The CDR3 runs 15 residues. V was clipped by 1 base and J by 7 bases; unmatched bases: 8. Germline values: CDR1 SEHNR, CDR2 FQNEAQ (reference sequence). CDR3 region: CASSLGTSGPGEQYF. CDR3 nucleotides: TGTGCCAGCAGCTTAGGTACTAGCGGGCCTGGGGAGCAGTACTTC.

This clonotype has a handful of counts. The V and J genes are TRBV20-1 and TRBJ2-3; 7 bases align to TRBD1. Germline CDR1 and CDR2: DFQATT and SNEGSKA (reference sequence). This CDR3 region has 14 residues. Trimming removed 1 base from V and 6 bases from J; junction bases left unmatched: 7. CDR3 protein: CSARVGTVGDTQYF. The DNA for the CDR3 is TGCAGTGCTAGAGTAGGGACAGTTGGGGATACGCAGTATTTT.

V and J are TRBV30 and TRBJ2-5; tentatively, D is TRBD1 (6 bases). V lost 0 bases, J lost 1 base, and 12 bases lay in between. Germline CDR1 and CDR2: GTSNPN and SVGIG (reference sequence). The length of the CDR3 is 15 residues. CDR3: CAWSVGTSRQETQYF. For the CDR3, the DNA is TGTGCCTGGAGTGTAGGGACATCGCGCCAAGAGACCCAGTACTTC.

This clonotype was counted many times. In DNA, the CDR3 is TGTGCCAGCAGGGAGACTAGCGGGAATACCGGGGAGCTGTTTTTT. Translated: CASRETSGNTGELFF. V usage is TRBV7-6 and J usage is TRBJ2-2; 11 nucleotides align to TRBD2. There are 15 residues in the CDR3. Germline V gene lookup returns CDR1 SGHVS and CDR2 FNYEAQ. V trimming: 6 bases; J trimming: 5 bases; junction bases outside the gene matches: 5. Full variable domain (missing parts from reference TRBV7-6 and TRBJ2-2): GAGVSQSPRYKVTKRGQDVALRCDPISGHVSLYWYRQALGQGPEFLTYFNYEAQQDKSGLPNDRFSAERPEGSISTLTIQRTEQRDSAMYRCASRETSGNTGELFFGEGSRLTVL.

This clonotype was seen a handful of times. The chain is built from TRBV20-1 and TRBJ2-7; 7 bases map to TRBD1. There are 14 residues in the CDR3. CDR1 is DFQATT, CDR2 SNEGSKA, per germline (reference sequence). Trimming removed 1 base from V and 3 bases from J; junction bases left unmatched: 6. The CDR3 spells CSARGGTADYEQYF. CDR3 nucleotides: TGCAGTGCTAGAGGAGGGACAGCGGACTACGAGCAGTACTTC.

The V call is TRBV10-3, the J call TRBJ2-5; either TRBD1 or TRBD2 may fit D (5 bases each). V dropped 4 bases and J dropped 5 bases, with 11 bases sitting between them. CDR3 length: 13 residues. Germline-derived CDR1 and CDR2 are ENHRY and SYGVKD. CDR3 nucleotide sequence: TGTGCCATCAGTGTAGCCGAGGGGGAGACCCAGTACTTC. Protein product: CAISVAEGETQYF.

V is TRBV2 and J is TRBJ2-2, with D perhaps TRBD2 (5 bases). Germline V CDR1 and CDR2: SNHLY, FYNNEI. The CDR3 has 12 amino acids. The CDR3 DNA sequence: TGTGGGTCTAGCCGACTACCCGGGGAGCTGTTTTTT. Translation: CGSSRLPGELFF.